The 24 T cell receptor beta chains presented below share a single source sample, sequenced in a study of blood T cells in healthy people across ages. A sample-barcoded 5' primer and a J-beta primer mix were used in a second PCR of roughly 6 to 11 cycles. MiXCR was run by TCRdb on the 5' RACE reads, yielding one entry per CDR3 protein. The sample carries roughly 1.4 million distinct CDR3 sequences, approximately 59% recorded once. Material: blood. The receptors come from a man between 18 and 35 years old in good health.

This sequence joins TRBV20-1 and TRBJ2-3, with TRBD2 matching over 13 bases. The V segment lost 0 bases and the J segment 9 bases; nucleotides outside the gene matches: 6. Germline CDR1 is DFQATT and CDR2 is SNEGSKA (reference sequence). The CDR3 contains 15 residues. CDR3 sequence: CSARDGGLAGVTQYF. DNA for the CDR3: TGCAGTGCTAGAGATGGAGGACTAGCGGGGGTGACGCAGTATTTT.

The J gene is TRBJ2-5, the V gene TRBV10-3; D uncertain. The J call may be faulty, since TRBJ2-7 better matches the DNA end. Germline CDR1 and CDR2: ENHRY and SYGVKD. CDR3 length: 13 residues. CDR3 region: CASSPEPRNEQYF. DNA of the CDR3: TGTGCCTCCAGCCCCGAGCCCCGCAACGAGCAGTACTTC.

This clonotype was counted between two and nine times. The chain is built from TRBV20-1 and TRBJ2-1; 7 bases are a match to TRBD2. Germline V gene sequence: CDR1 DFQATT, CDR2 SNEGSKA (reference sequence). The CDR3 consists of 15 residues. J gave up 8 bases and V 6 bases, and 16 bases lay outside the gene matches. The CDR3 DNA follows: TGCAGTGCCACTGACTATGAGGGAGGGTGGGATGAGCAGTTCTTC. Translating gives CSATDYEGGWDEQFF.

This clonotype was seen more than once but under ten times. This sequence joins TRBV29-1 and TRBJ1-1; weak D call: TRBD1 (5 bases). Germline V lookup: CDR1 SQVTM, CDR2 ANQGSEA. The CDR3 covers 16 residues. V was shortened by 4 bases and J by 3 bases, with 21 bases between the two germline ends. For the CDR3, the DNA is TGCAGCGTTGTTTGGGGCCCCATTGCCAGGGACACTGAAGCTTTCTTT. Its protein is CSVVWGPIARDTEAFF.

On this clonotype: With a much larger clone just one base away, this may be a read error. The chain couples TRBV7-8 to TRBJ2-1, with D perhaps matching TRBD1 (5 bases). TRBJ2-7 matches the DNA end more closely, so the J call is doubtful. The germline V gene has CDR1 SGHVS and CDR2 FQNEAQ. The CDR3 is made up of 13 amino acids. CDR3 nucleotides: TGTGCCAGCAGCGCCGGACATTACAATGAGCAGTACTTC. Its translation: CASSAGHYNEQYF.

This clonotype has more than one count but fewer than ten. The chain employs TRBV20-1 and TRBJ1-1; D gene unclear. Trimming removed 0 bases from V and 10 bases from J, with 15 bases in between. CDR1 is DFQATT and CDR2 is SNEGSKA in the germline V gene (reference sequence). The CDR3 spans 13 residues. DNA for the CDR3: TGCAGTGCTAGAGATCGCACCAGGTGGATAGCTTTCTTT. It codes for CSARDRTRWIAFF.

The rearrangement links TRBV12-3 or TRBV12-4 to TRBJ1-2; D not resolved. The CDR3 runs 12 residues. Trimming pared 5 bases from V and 6 bases from J, leaving 10 bases between. The CDR3 here is CASSRFRDGYTF. The CDR3 DNA reads TGTGCCAGCAGTCGCTTTCGGGATGGCTACACCTTC.

The chain is built from TRBV5-1 and TRBJ2-6; possibly TRBD2 for D (6 bases). Germline values: CDR1 SGHRS, CDR2 YFSETQ. This CDR3 spans 17 amino acids. V was cut by 2 bases and J by 0 bases, with 12 bases left in between. Here the CDR3 reads CASSLYTTSSGANVLTF. CDR3 DNA sequence: TGCGCCAGCAGCTTATACACGACTAGCTCTGGGGCCAACGTCCTGACTTTC.

This chain joins TRBV6-1 and TRBJ2-1, with 10 bases identical to TRBD2. The germline CDR1 and CDR2 sequences are MNHNS and SASEGT. This CDR3 is built from 18 residues. Unmatched junction bases numbered 20, after V lost 7 bases and J lost 8 bases. CDR3 bases: TGTGCCAGCACCCAACTCCGGGCTAGCGGGAGAGTAAACGATGAGCAGTTCTTC. Amino acid sequence: CASTQLRASGRVNDEQFF.

This clonotype was counted only a few times. The gene calls are TRBV6-5 and TRBJ1-6, with D perhaps TRBD1 (5 bases). The V end lost 5 bases, the J end lost 14 bases, and 16 bases lay between the germline ends. The CDR3 consists of 13 residues. Germline values: CDR1 MNHEY, CDR2 SVGAGI. CDR3 sequence (DNA): TGTGCCAGCAGTCCCGGGACTGGTATCTCCCTCCACTTT. This codes for CASSPGTGISLHF.

This chain links TRBV5-1 with TRBJ2-7; 8 bases map to TRBD1. Germline CDR1 reads SGHRS; CDR2 reads YFSETQ. V dropped 4 bases and J dropped 4; count of bases not matched to a gene: 10. The CDR3 spans 15 residues. Written as DNA, the CDR3 is TGCGCCAGCAGCACCAGGACAGGGTCGACTTACGAGCAGTACTTC. It is translated as CASSTRTGSTYEQYF. Variable domain in full (rest from reference TRBV5-1 and TRBJ2-7): KAGVTQTPRYLIKTRGQQVTLSCSPISGHRSVSWYQQTPGQGLQFLFEYFSETQRNKGNFPGRFSGRQFSNSRSEMNVSTLELGDSALYLCASSTRTGSTYEQYFGPGTRLTVT.

This clonotype was observed a handful of times. The J gene is TRBJ2-5, the V gene TRBV20-1; D remains ambiguous. Trimming removed 0 bases from V and 1 base from J, with 12 bases in between. Germline assignment: CDR1 DFQATT and CDR2 SNEGSKA (reference sequence). This CDR3 is built from 15 residues. Here the CDR3 DNA reads TGCAGTGCTAGAGATCGCCGGGCCGTCCAAGAGACCCAGTACTTC. Translating it yields CSARDRRAVQETQYF.

This rearrangement joins TRBV3-1 to TRBJ1-1; D might be TRBD1 (6 bases). The CDR3 runs to 15 residues. Deletions cut 1 base from V and 5 bases from J, with 14 bases between. Germline V gives CDR1 LGHDT, CDR2 YNNKEL (reference sequence). CDR3 nucleotides: TGTGCCAGCAGCCAAGTTGGTCAGGGGATAACTGAAGCTTTCTTT. Translated: CASSQVGQGITEAFF.

The V gene is TRBV29-1, the J gene TRBJ2-5; D unclear. Near its end, the DNA agrees better with TRBJ2-1, so the J call may be wrong. The CDR3 has 12 amino acids. Germline values: CDR1 SQVTM, CDR2 ANQGSEA. The CDR3 DNA reads TGCAGCGTTGAGTCGCCTCAAGAGACCCAGTTCTTC. The encoded protein is CSVESPQETQFF.

In this sample, this clonotype turned up many times. The chain is built from TRBV24-1 and TRBJ2-7; D uncertain. This CDR3 contains 11 residues. Germline V gene data show CDR1 as KGHDR and CDR2 as SFDVKD. Trimming pared 5 bases from V and 3 bases from J, leaving 4 bases between. CDR3 sequence (DNA): TGTGCCACCAGTGGCGGCTACGAGCAGTACTTC. Translating gives CATSGGYEQYF.

The chain couples TRBV5-6 to TRBJ1-2; perhaps TRBD1 as D (5 bases). Germline V CDR1 and CDR2: SGHDT, YYEEEE. The CDR3 runs to 15 residues. Trimming took 1 base from V and 1 from J, leaving 11 bases between them. The CDR3 coding sequence is TGTGCCAGCAGCTTGTTTCCAGGGCTTAACTATGGCTACACCTTC. Translation gives CASSLFPGLNYGYTF.

This clonotype was counted a few times. The chain links TRBV4-1 to TRBJ2-1; 10 bases are a match to TRBD2. From germline, CDR1 is MGHRA and CDR2 YSYEKL. The CDR3 runs to 17 residues. The V and J ends lost 3 bases and 15 bases, in that order; junction bases with no gene match: 20. The CDR3 is CASSHSPTSGTKDPAFF. DNA for the CDR3: TGCGCCAGCAGCCACAGCCCAACTAGCGGGACAAAAGATCCAGCGTTCTTC.

This chain connects TRBV11-3 to TRBJ2-2, with D unresolved. V lost 5 bases and J lost 4, with 8 bases in between. The CDR3 runs to 13 residues. Germline assignment: CDR1 SGHNT and CDR2 YENEEA. The CDR3 region has the DNA TGTGCCAGCAGCCCGGGCCGCACCGGGGAGCTGTTTTTT. Amino acid sequence: CASSPGRTGELFF.

The rearrangement uses TRBV4-1 and TRBJ2-7, with 10 positions matching TRBD1. V shed 3 bases, J shed 3 bases, and the junction held 5 bases outside the gene matches. Germline CDR1 reads MGHRA; CDR2 reads YSYEKL. This CDR3 has 15 amino acids. DNA of the CDR3: TGCGCCAGCAGCCACCGGGACAGGGGATTCTACGAGCAGTACTTC. Amino acid sequence: CASSHRDRGFYEQYF.

This clonotype has a handful of counts. This chain uses TRBV2 with TRBJ2-4; D gene unclear. From germline, CDR1 is SNHLY and CDR2 FYNNEI. The CDR3 is 14 residues long. Trimming shortened V by 8 bases and J by 6 bases, and 17 bases separated the two germline ends. CDR3 bases: TGTGCCAGCCAGAACCCCTTAAATTCAAACATTCAGTACTTC. Protein product: CASQNPLNSNIQYF. Supplemented by reference TRBV2 and TRBJ2-4, the full variable domain reads EPEVTQTPSHQVTQMGQEVILRCVPISNHLYFYWYRQILGQKVEFLVSFYNNEISEKSEIFDDQFSVERPDGSNFTLKIRSTKLEDSAMYFCASQNPLNSNIQYFGAGTRLSVL.

CDR3 loop: CASTSGARSYEQYF. In nucleotides, the CDR3 is TGTGCCAGCACTTCGGGGGCTAGATCCTACGAGCAGTACTTC. The V call is TRBV11-1, the J call TRBJ2-7; D is perhaps TRBD1 or TRBD2 (6 bases each). Germline CDR1 and CDR2: SGHAT and FQDESV (reference sequence). V shed 7 bases and J shed 1 base, with 14 bases lying between them. The length of the CDR3 is 14 residues.

The chain's CDR3 is CATSTRQWIYNEQFF. CDR3 DNA sequence: TGTGCCACCAGCACCAGACAGTGGATTTACAATGAGCAGTTCTTC. The J gene is TRBJ2-1, the V gene TRBV15, with D possibly TRBD1 on 5 matching bases. The CDR3 consists of 15 residues. The V end was cut by 4 bases, the J end by 4 bases, with 14 bases between. Germline V gene lookup returns CDR1 LNHNV and CDR2 YYDKDF (reference sequence).

Only a few counts were recorded for this clonotype. This may be a read error: a much more frequent sequence differs by one nucleotide. J is TRBJ1-5 and V is TRBV28; D remains ambiguous. Germline V gene lookup returns CDR1 MDHEN and CDR2 SYDVKM. V lost 2 bases and J 6 bases, leaving 2 bases between the germline ends. The CDR3 loop spans 11 amino acids. The CDR3: CASSLAQPQHF. The CDR3 nucleotides read TGTGCCAGCAGTTTAGCTCAGCCCCAGCATTTT.

This clonotype was seen a few times. The V and J genes are TRBV15 and TRBJ1-2; possibly TRBD1 for D (6 bases). V lost 1 base, J lost 8 bases, and 8 bases lay in between. Germline V CDR1 and CDR2: LNHNV, YYDKDF (reference sequence). The CDR3 consists of 12 residues. The CDR3 coding sequence is TGTGCCACCAGCAGAGCCAGGGGAGGCTACACCTTC. This translates into CATSRARGGYTF.